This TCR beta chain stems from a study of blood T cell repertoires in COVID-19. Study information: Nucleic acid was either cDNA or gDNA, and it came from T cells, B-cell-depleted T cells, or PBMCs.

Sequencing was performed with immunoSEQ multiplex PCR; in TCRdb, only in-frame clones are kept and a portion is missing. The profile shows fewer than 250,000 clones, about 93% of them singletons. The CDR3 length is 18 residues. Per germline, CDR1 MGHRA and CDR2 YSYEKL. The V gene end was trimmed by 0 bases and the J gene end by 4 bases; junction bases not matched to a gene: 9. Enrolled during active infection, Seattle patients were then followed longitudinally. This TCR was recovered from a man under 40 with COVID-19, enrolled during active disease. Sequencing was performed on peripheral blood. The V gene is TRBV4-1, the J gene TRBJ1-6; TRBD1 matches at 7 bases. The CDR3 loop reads CASSQDQRGPPYNSPLHF. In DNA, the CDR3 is TGCGCCAGCAGCCAAGATCAGAGGGGGCCACCTTATAATTCACCCCTCCACTTT.